The 9 T cell receptor beta chains below come from one sample, sequenced in a study of a mutant IDH1 vaccine in newly diagnosed glioma. Their antigen targets remain unknown. Some clones are missing from TCRdb's copy, which holds only in-frame ones; the method was immunoSEQ multiplex PCR. The sample lists over 20,000 clones, 79% seen once, with about 8.2% in the top ten. This sample's time point: week 11, during vaccination. Mutant IDH1 20-mer peptide, at 300 ug, made up each vaccine dose, with topical imiquimod. This specimen was PBMCs, taken from a glioma patient whose treatment included an IDH1 peptide vaccine. These receptors were collected from a man aged 35-49 years with glioma.

The chain is built from TRBV9 and TRBJ2-2, with 10 nucleotides matching TRBD2. The CDR3 loop spans 18 amino acids. V dropped 0 bases and J dropped 4; count of bases not matched to a gene: 9. CDR1 and CDR2 (germline): SGDLS, YYNGEE. The CDR3 DNA is TGTGCCAGCAGCGTAGGGAGTCTAGCGGGAGTAAGCACCGGGGAGCTGTTTTTT. It specifies CASSVGSLAGVSTGELFF.

The J gene is TRBJ2-1, the V gene TRBV19, with 8 bases aligning to TRBD1. The CDR3 runs to 15 residues. Looked up from germline, CDR1 is LNHDA and CDR2 is SQIVND (reference sequence). The V segment lost 4 bases and the J segment 0 bases; nucleotides outside the gene matches: 2. The CDR3 sequence is CASSTDRGSYNEQFF. Written as DNA, the CDR3 is TGTGCCAGTAGTACTGACAGGGGCTCCTACAATGAGCAGTTCTTC.

The J gene is TRBJ1-2, the V gene TRBV27, with 7 bases fitting TRBD1. CDR3 length: 14 amino acids. CDR1 and CDR2 from the germline V gene are MNHEY and SMNVEV (reference sequence). Unmatched junction bases numbered 9, after V lost 8 bases and J lost 3 bases. The CDR3 spells CASREYRGDYGYTF. The CDR3 DNA sequence: TGTGCCAGCCGGGAATACAGGGGTGACTATGGCTACACCTTC.

The CDR3 here is CASGLAGQDEQFF. DNA for the CDR3: TGTGCATCAGGACTAGCGGGGCAGGATGAGCAGTTCTTC. The gene calls are TRBV10-3 and TRBJ2-1, with 12 positions matching TRBD2. The CDR3 has 13 amino acids. Germline CDR1 and CDR2: ENHRY and SYGVKD.

The chain employs TRBV7-9 and TRBJ2-3, with D possibly TRBD2 on 6 matching bases. Looked up from germline, CDR1 is SEHNR and CDR2 is FQNEAQ (reference sequence). Trimming removed 2 bases from V and 1 base from J, with 16 bases in between. The CDR3 length is 17 residues. This chain's CDR3 is CASSLLTPGGGTDTQYF. In DNA, the CDR3 is TGTGCCAGCAGCTTACTTACCCCCGGCGGGGGCACAGATACGCAGTATTTT. Supplemented by reference TRBV7-9 and TRBJ2-3, the full variable domain reads DTGVSQNPRHKITKRGQNVTFRCDPISEHNRLYWYRQTLGQGPEFLTYFQNEAQLEKSRLLSDRFSAERPKGSFSTLEIQRTEQGDSAMYLCASSLLTPGGGTDTQYFGPGTRLTVL.

The DNA of the CDR3 is TGTGCCAGCAGATGGGGTGATACGCAGTATTTT. It translates to CASRWGDTQYF. The chain is built from TRBV6-5 and TRBJ2-3; D gene unclear. The length of the CDR3 is 11 residues. Germline V gives CDR1 MNHEY, CDR2 SVGAGI. Trimming removed 6 bases at V and 6 bases at J, with 7 bases between.

This chain joins TRBV11-2 and TRBJ2-5; TRBD2 matches at 13 bases. CDR1 is SGHAT, CDR2 FQNNGV, per germline. J was trimmed by 5 bases and V by 4 bases; bases with no gene match: 7. This CDR3 region has 16 residues. The CDR3 is CASSSLTSGRLETQYF. The CDR3 nucleotides are TGTGCCAGCAGCTCTCTGACTAGCGGGAGGCTGGAGACCCAGTACTTC. Drawing the rest from reference TRBV11-2 and TRBJ2-5, the complete variable domain is EAGVAQSPRYKIIEKRQSVAFWCNPISGHATLYWYQQILGQGPKLLIQFQNNGVVDDSQLPKDRFSAERLKGVDSTLKIQPAKLEDSAVYLCASSSLTSGRLETQYFGPGTRLLVL.

V is TRBV2 and J is TRBJ2-1; TRBD2 matches 7 bases. V lost 4 bases, J lost 6 bases, and 9 bases stayed unmatched. This CDR3 comprises 15 residues. From germline, CDR1 is SNHLY and CDR2 FYNNEI. This CDR3 is CASSGGSGIANEQFF. As DNA, the CDR3 is TGTGCCAGCAGTGGGGGCAGCGGGATTGCCAATGAGCAGTTCTTC.

This clone appeared a few times. The chain uses TRBV30 and TRBJ2-3; D is uncertain. The CDR3 runs to 13 residues. In germline, CDR1 is GTSNPN, CDR2 SVGIG (reference sequence). V was pared by 2 bases and J by 3 bases, with 9 bases between. The CDR3: CAWSQRSTDTQYF. The CDR3 nucleotides read TGTGCCTGGAGTCAAAGAAGTACAGATACGCAGTATTTT.